This TCR beta chain originates from a study of STAT5B mutations in CD4+ large granular lymphocyte leukemia. The protocol was immunoSEQ multiplex PCR, while the TCRdb copy is restricted to in-frame clones and leaves out a portion. Counted here are 30,000 to 40,000 clones, approximately 88% occurring once; the ten biggest clones make up roughly 0.98%. Buffy coats from healthy blood donors served as controls. Trimming left V 1 base short and J 11 bases short, with 17 bases between. CDR3 length: 14 residues. Germline V gene sequence: CDR1 SGHVS, CDR2 FQNEAQ. V and J are TRBV7-8 and TRBJ1-1, with D hard to call. Sequencing was performed on CD4+ T cells from blood buffy coats. The clonotype comes from a human donor in good health. The CDR3, as DNA: TGTGCCAGCAGCTTAGTCGCAGGATATCTCGGGGCTTTCTTT. Translation: CASSLVAGYLGAFF.